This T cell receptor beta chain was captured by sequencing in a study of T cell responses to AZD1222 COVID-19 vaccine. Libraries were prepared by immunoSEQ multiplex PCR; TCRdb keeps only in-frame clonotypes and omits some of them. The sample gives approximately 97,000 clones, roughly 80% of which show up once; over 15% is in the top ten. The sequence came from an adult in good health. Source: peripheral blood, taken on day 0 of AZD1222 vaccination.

The CDR3 DNA sequence: TGTGCCAGCAGTTCCCCACCCCACCAGGGGACCTACGAGCAGTACTTC. Protein: CASSSPPHQGTYEQYF. V and J are TRBV28 and TRBJ2-7, with D possibly being TRBD1 (6 bases). The CDR3 covers 16 residues. V gave up 4 bases and J gave up 2 bases, with 18 bases separating them. In germline, CDR1 is MDHEN, CDR2 SYDVKM. The entire variable domain, with the rest obtained from reference TRBV28 and TRBJ2-7, is as follows: DVKVTQSSRYLVKRTGEKVFLECVQDMDHENMFWYRQDPGLGLRLIYFSYDVKMKEKGDIPEGYSVSREKKERFSLILESASTNQTSMYLCASSSPPHQGTYEQYFGPGTRLTVT.